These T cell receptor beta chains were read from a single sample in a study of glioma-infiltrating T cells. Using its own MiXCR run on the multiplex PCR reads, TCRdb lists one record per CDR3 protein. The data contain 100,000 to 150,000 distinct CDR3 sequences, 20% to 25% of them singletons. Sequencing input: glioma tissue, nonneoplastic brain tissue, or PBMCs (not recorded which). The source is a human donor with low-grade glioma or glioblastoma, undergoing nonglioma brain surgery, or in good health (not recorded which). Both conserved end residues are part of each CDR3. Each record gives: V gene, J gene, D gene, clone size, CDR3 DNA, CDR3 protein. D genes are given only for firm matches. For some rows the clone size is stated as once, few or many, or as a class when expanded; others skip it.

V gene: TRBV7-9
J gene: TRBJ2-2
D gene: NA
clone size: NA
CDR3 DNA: TGTGCCAGCACCCTGGGGCAGTTGAACACCGGGGAGCTGTTTTTT
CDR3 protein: CASTLGQLNTGELFF

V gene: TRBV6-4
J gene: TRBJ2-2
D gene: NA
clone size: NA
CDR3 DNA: TGTGCCAGCAGACTAGGGGAAACCGGGGAGCTGTTTTTT
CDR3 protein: CASRLGETGELFF

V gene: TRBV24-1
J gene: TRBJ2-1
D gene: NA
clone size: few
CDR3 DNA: TGTGCCACCAGTGATACCGGGACGAATTCACTCGGCTCCTACAATGAGCAGTTCTTC
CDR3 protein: CATSDTGTNSLGSYNEQFF

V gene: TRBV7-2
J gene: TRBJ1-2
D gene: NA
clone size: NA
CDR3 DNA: TGTGCCAGCAGCCAAGGGATGGATGGCTACACCTTC
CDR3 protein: CASSQGMDGYTF

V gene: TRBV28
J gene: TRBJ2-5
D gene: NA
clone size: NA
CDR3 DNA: TGTGCCAGCAGTTTAAGCGAAACAAACCAGTACTTC
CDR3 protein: CASSLSETNQYF

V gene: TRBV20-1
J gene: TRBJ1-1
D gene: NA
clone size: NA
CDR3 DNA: TGCAGTGCTAGAGACTCCGGGCTCGGCAATACTGAAGCTTTCTTT
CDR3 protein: CSARDSGLGNTEAFF

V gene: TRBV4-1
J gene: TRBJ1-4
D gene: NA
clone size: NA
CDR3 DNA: TGCGCCAGCAGCCACCAGGAGAGAGGCGAAAAACTGTTTTTT
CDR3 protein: CASSHQERGEKLFF

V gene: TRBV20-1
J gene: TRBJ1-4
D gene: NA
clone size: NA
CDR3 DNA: TGCAGTGCGCCGAGCCGGGCCGAAAATGAAAAACTGTTTTTT
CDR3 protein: CSAPSRAENEKLFF

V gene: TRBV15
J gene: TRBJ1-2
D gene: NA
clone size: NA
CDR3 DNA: TGTGCCACCAGCAGAGAAGCCCGGACCACTCGTCGCTATGGCTACACCTTC
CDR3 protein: CATSREARTTRRYGYTF

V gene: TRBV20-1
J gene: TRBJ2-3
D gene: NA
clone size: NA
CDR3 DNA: TGCAGTGCCAGCAGCTCCCGGACCACAGATACGCAGTATTTT
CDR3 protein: CSASSSRTTDTQYF

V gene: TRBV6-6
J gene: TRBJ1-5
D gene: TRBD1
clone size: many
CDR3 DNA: TGTGCCAGCAGTTACTCGGGGACAGGGTATCAGCCCCAGCATTTT
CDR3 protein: CASSYSGTGYQPQHF

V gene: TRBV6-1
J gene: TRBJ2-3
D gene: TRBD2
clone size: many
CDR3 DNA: TGTGCCAGCCGCGGGGGGGCCACAGATACGCAGTATTTT
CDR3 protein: CASRGGATDTQYF

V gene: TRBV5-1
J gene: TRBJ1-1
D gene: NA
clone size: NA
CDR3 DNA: TGCGCCAGCAGAAGTACGACCGAGAACACTGAAGCTTTCTTT
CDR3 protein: CASRSTTENTEAFF

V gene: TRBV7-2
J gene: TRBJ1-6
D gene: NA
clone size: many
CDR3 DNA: TGTGCCAGCAGCCAAGGGATTCGGGGAAATTCACCCCTCCACTTT
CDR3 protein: CASSQGIRGNSPLHF

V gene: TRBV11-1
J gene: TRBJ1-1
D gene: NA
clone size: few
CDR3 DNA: TGTGCCAGCATGCCCCCCGGGGGGGGCGGCACTGAAGCTTTCTTT
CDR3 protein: CASMPPGGGGTEAFF

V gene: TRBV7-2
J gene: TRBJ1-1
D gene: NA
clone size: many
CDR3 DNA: TGTGCCAGCAGCTTAGAAGGCGGATTTTGGAACACTGAAGCTTTCTTT
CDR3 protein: CASSLEGGFWNTEAFF

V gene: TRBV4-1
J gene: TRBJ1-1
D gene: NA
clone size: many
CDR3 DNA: TGCGCCAGCAGAAACAGGGAGAACACTGAAGCTTTCTTT
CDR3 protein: CASRNRENTEAFF

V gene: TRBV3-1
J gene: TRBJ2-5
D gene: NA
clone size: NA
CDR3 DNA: TGTGCCAGCAGCCAGGGGGGACGGGGGACCCAGTACTTC
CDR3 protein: CASSQGGRGTQYF

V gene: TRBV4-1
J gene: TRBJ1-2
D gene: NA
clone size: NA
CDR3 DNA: TGCGCCAGCCGTCGACAGAAGAACTATGGCTACACCTTC
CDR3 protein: CASRRQKNYGYTF

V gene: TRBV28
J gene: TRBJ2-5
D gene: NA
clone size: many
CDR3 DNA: TGTGCCAGCAGTCCGGACGCCCAAGAGACCCAGTACTTC
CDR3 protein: CASSPDAQETQYF

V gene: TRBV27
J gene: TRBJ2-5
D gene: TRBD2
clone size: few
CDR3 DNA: TGTGCCAGCAGTTTACGACTAGCGGGGGGTCCGGGGACCCAGTACTTC
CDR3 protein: CASSLRLAGGPGTQYF

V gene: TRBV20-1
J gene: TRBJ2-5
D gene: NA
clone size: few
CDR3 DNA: TGCAGTGCTAGAGATGATAAGCGGGCTCTTTCCGGAGAGACCCAGTACTTC
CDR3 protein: CSARDDKRALSGETQYF

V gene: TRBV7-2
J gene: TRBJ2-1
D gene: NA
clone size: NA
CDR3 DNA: TGTGCCAGCAGTTTAGCGGATGAGCAGTTCTTC
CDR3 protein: CASSLADEQFF

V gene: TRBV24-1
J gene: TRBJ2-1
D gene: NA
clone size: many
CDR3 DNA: TGTGCCACCAGTGATTTGCTTTGGACAGAGCAGTTCTTC
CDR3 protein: CATSDLLWTEQFF

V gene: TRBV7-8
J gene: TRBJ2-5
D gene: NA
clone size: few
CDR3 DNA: TGTGCCAGCAGCTGGGGGTCAGGAGAGCAAGAGACCCAGTACTTC
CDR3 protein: CASSWGSGEQETQYF

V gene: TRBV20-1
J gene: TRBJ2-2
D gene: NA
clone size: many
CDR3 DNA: TGCAGTGCTAGAGAGACCGGCGCCGGGGAGCTGTTTTTT
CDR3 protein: CSARETGAGELFF

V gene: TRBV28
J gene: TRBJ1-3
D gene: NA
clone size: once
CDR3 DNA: TGTGCCAGCAGACAGCGCGGGGGTTCTGGAAACACCATATATTTT
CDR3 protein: CASRQRGGSGNTIYF

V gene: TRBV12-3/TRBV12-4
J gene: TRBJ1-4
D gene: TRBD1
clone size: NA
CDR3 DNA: TGTGCCAGCAGTTCCCAGGGGGAGAGTGAAAAACTGTTTTTT
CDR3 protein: CASSSQGESEKLFF

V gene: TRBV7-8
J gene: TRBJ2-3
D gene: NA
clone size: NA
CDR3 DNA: TGTGCCAGCAGCCGCTGGTCGGGGGGCACAGATACGCAGTATTTT
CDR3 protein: CASSRWSGGTDTQYF

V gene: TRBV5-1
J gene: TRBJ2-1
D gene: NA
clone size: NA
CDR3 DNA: TGCGCCAGCAGCTTGGGGCAGCCTTACAATGAGCAGTTCTTC
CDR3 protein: CASSLGQPYNEQFF

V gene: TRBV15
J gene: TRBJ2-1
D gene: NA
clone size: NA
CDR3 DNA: NA
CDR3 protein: CATSTVGQGNYNEQSF

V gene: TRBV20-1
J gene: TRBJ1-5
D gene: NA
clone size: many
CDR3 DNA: TGCAGTGCTAGAGACCCGGGAGCTAATCAGCCCCAGCATTTT
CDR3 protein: CSARDPGANQPQHF

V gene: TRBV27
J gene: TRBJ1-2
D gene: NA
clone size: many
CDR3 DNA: TGTGCCAGCAGTTTAGGTTCGGGACGGAACTATGGCTACACCTTC
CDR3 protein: CASSLGSGRNYGYTF

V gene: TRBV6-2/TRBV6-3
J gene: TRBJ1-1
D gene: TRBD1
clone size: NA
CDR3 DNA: TGTGCCAGCAGCTATCGTGGTGGGCGACAGGGCGGTGCCACTGAAGCTTTCTTT
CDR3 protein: CASSYRGGRQGGATEAFF

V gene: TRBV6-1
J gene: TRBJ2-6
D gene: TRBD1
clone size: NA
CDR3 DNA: TGTGCCATCAGGAGACAGGGGGGTGGGGCCAACGTCCTGACTTTC
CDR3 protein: CAIRRQGGGANVLTF

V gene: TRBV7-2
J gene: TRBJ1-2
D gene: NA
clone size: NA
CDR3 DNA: TGTGCCAGCAGCCGAACCCTAAGTAGCTATGGCTACACCTTC
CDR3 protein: CASSRTLSSYGYTF

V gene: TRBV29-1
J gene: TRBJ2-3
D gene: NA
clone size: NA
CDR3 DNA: TGCAGCGTTGCGACTAGTTCAGATACGCAGTATTTT
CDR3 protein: CSVATSSDTQYF

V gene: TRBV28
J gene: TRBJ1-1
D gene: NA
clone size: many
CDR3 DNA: TGTGCCAGCAGCCGTGGACAGTTGAACACTGAAGCTTTCTTT
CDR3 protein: CASSRGQLNTEAFF

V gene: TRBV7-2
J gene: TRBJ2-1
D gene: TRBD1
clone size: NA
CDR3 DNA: TGTGCCAGCAGCTTAGGGGGGCAGGGGGCCTACAATGAGCAGTTCTTC
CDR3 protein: CASSLGGQGAYNEQFF

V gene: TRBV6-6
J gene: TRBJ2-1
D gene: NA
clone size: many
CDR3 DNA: TGTGCCAGCAGTTACTCAGAACGAGGATACAATGAGCAGTTCTTC
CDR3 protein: CASSYSERGYNEQFF

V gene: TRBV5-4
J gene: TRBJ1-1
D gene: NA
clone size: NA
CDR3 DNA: TGTGCCAGCAGCTCGAGAGCAGGGATGAACACTGAAGCTTTCTTT
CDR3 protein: CASSSRAGMNTEAFF